The entry below describes one T cell receptor (beta chain). What it recognizes is unknown. This table comes from immunoSEQ multiplex PCR, and its TCRdb copy is limited to in-frame clones, with some not included. The table has under 55,000 clones, 75% seen once. This specimen belongs to a study of vaccination effects on CD4 cells after COVID-19. ViraFEST assay sequencing came after antigen-specific CD4+ T cells were expanded with viral peptide pools. Following 10 days of culture, CD4+ T cells were isolated. The individual was infected with SARS-CoV-2 between March and December 2020, as confirmed by PCR. The study, taken as a whole, reports: New vaccine-induced clones were the main type among post-vaccine spike-reactive clones in convalescents.

Trimming removed 2 bases from V and 2 bases from J, with 19 bases in between. The CDR3 consists of 17 residues. Per the germline V gene, CDR1 is MNHEY and CDR2 is SMNVEV (reference sequence). The TCR originated in a human donor who had a prior SARS-CoV-2 infection. This specimen consisted of CD4+ T cells from PBMCs cultured with a peptide pool, obtained before COVID-19 vaccination. This chain uses TRBV27 with TRBJ2-7; D is uncertain. DNA for the CDR3: TGTGCCAGCAGTTTACGCCGGGCACACACAGCCCCCTACGAGCAGTACTTC. Amino acid sequence: CASSLRRAHTAPYEQYF.